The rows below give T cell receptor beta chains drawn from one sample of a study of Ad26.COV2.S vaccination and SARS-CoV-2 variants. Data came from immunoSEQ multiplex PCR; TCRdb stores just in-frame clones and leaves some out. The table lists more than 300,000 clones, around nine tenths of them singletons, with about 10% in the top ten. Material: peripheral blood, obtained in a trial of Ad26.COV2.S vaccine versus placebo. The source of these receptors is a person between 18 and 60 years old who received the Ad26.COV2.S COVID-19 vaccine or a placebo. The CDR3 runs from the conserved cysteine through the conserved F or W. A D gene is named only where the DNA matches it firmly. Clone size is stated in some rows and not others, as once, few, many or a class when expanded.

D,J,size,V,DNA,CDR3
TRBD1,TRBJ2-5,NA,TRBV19,TGTGCCAGTATGGGACAGGGTAAGGAGACCCAGTACTTC,CASMGQGKETQYF
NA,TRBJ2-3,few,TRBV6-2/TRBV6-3,TGTGCCAGCAGTTACTCGCAGGATACGCAGTATTTT,CASSYSQDTQYF
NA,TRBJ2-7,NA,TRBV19,TGTGCCAGTAATCCCGGGACCCAGGGGGGCGAGCAGTACTTC,CASNPGTQGGEQYF
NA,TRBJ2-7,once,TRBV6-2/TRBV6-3,TGTGCCAGCAGCCAATTCGGGACGGCCTCCTACGAGCAGTACTTC,CASSQFGTASYEQYF
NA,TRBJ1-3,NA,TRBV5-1,TGCGCCAGCAGCCCAACTACGAGGGATGGAAACACCATATATTTT,CASSPTTRDGNTIYF
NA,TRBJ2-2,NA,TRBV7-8,TGTGCCAGCAGCTTTCAGGGCACCGGGGAGCTGTTTTTT,CASSFQGTGELFF
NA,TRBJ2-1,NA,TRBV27,TGTGCCAGCAGTCCCCTCGGATGGGGACGAGACAATGAGCAGTTCTTC,CASSPLGWGRDNEQFF
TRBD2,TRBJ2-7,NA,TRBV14,TGTGCCAGCAGCCCCCGGACTAGCGCCGGCTCCTACGAGCAGTACTTC,CASSPRTSAGSYEQYF
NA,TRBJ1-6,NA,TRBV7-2,TGTGCCAGCAGGATTGATGGGCGCGATAATTCACCCCTCCACTTT,CASRIDGRDNSPLHF
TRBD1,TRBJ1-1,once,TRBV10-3,TGTGCCATCAGGCCAGGGGGCATGAACACTGAAGCTTTCTTT,CAIRPGGMNTEAFF
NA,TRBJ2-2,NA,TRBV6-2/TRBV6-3,TGTGCCAGCAGTTATGGAGGGGGGCGCCGCACCGGGGAGCTGTTTTTT,CASSYGGGRRTGELFF
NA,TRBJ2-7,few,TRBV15,TGTGCCACCAGCAGACCAGAGTTAATCTACGAGCAGTACTTC,CATSRPELIYEQYF
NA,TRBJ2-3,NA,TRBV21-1,TGTGCCAGCAGCAAACGGGGACAGGACTGGCCCACAGATACGCAGTATTTT,CASSKRGQDWPTDTQYF
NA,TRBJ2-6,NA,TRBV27,TGTGCCAGCAGTTTATCGTTCGTTGTCAGGGCTGGGGCCAACGTCCTGACTTTC,CASSLSFVVRAGANVLTF
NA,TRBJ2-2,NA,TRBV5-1,TGCGCCAGCAGCCTTAGGTCCCAGACCACCGGGGAGCTGTTTTTT,CASSLRSQTTGELFF
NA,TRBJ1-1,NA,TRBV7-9,TGTGCCACGGGGGAGAACACTGAAGCTTTCTTT,CATGENTEAFF
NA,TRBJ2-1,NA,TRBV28,TGTGCCAGCAAGAAGGGCGGAACCTACAATGAGCAGTTCTTC,CASKKGGTYNEQFF
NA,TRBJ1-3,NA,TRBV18,TGTGCCAGCTCACCACGGGGGGATTCTGGAAACACCATATATTTT,CASSPRGDSGNTIYF
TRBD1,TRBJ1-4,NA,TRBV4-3,TGCGCCAGCAGCTTAGTAGTCCCCGGGACAGGGGATGAAAAACTGTTTTTT,CASSLVVPGTGDEKLFF
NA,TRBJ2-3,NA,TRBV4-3,TGCGCCAGCAGCCAAAGGTGGGGGGCGGCTAGCACAGATACGCAGTATTTT,CASSQRWGAASTDTQYF
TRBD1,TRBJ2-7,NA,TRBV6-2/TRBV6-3,TGTGCCAGCAGCCCCGGGACAGGCCAACCTTTCTACGAGCAGTACTTC,CASSPGTGQPFYEQYF
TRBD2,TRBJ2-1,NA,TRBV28,TGTGCCAGCAGCACGATAGCGGGAGGAGGAGACAATGAGCAGTTCTTC,CASSTIAGGGDNEQFF
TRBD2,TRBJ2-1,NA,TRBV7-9,TGTGCCAGCAGCTCCTCTAGCGGGAGCTACAATGAGCAGTTCTTC,CASSSSSGSYNEQFF
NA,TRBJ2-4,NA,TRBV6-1,TGTGCCAGCAGTGCCCACGATTCGCTGGCCAAAAACATTCAGTACTTC,CASSAHDSLAKNIQYF
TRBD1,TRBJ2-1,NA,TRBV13,TGTGCCAGCAGCCCGGACAGGGGGTTATCCCGGGGTGAGCAGTTCTTC,CASSPDRGLSRGEQFF
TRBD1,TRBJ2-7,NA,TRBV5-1,TGCGCCAGTATGACAGGGATGTCCTACGAGCAGTACTTC,CASMTGMSYEQYF
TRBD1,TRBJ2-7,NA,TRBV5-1,TGCGCCAGCAGCTGGGGACAGGGGGGCGCCGAGCAGTACTTC,CASSWGQGGAEQYF
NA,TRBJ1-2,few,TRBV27,TGTGCCAGCAAACCCGACAGCAATAACTATGGCTACACCTTC,CASKPDSNNYGYTF
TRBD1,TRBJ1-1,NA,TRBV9,TGTGCCAGCAGCCCGACCGGGACAGGGGACACTGAAGCTTTCTTT,CASSPTGTGDTEAFF
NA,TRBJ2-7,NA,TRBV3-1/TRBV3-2,TGTGCCAGCAGCCCCCAGAGTGAAGGGAACTACGAGCAGTACTTC,CASSPQSEGNYEQYF
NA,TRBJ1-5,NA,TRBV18,TGTGCCAGCTCTTGGGGGGGCAATCAGCCCCAGCATTTT,CASSWGGNQPQHF
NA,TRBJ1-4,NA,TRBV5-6,TGTGCCAGCAGCTCCGGGGACCGGGGGGACGAAAAACTGTTTTTT,CASSSGDRGDEKLFF
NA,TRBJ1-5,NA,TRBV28,TGTGCCAGCAGTTTGGAAAGAGATAGCAATCAGCCCCAGCATTTT,CASSLERDSNQPQHF
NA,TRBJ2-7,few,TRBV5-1,TGCGCCAGCAGCTTGGCGGCGGAAAGCGAGCAGTACTTC,CASSLAAESEQYF
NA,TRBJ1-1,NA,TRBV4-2,TGTGCCAGCAGCCAAACAGAGAACACTGAAGCTTTCTTT,CASSQTENTEAFF
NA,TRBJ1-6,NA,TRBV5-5,TGTGCCAGCAGCTTGGAACAGGGAGCCATCTCCTATAATTCACCCCTCCACTTT,CASSLEQGAISYNSPLHF
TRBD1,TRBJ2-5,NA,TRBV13,TGTGCCAGCAGCACGACTGGGACAGGGAAAGAGACCCAGTACTTC,CASSTTGTGKETQYF
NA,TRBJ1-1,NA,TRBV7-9,TGTGCCAGCAGCTTACGCGTGGGGGCGAGGAACACTGAAGCTTTCTTT,CASSLRVGARNTEAFF
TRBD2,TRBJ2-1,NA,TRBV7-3,TGTGCCAGCAGCGCGACCGGGACTAGCTACAATGAGCAGTTCTTC,CASSATGTSYNEQFF
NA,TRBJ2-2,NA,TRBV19,TGTGCCAGTAGTATACGGGGTTTCCCCGGGGAGCTGTTTTTT,CASSIRGFPGELFF
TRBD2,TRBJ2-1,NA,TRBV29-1,TGCAGCGTCACAGGGACTAGCGGGGTTGACAATGAGCAGTTCTTC,CSVTGTSGVDNEQFF
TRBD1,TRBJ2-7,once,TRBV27,TGTGCCAGCAATGACAGGGGGCGCGGGTCCTACGAGCAGTACTTC,CASNDRGRGSYEQYF
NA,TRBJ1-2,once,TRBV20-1,TGCAGTGCTAGTTCCGGGGCTGACTATGGCTACACCTTC,CSASSGADYGYTF
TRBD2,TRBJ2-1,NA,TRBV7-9,TGTGCCAGCAGGCGTAAAACTAGCGGGGGCTCCTACAATGAGCAGTTCTTC,CASRRKTSGGSYNEQFF
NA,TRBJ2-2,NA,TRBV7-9,TGTGCCAGCAGACGCGCCACCGGGGAGCTGTTTTTT,CASRRATGELFF
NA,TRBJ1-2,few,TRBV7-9,TGTGCCAGCACCCAGGTGGCCTATGGCTACACCTTC,CASTQVAYGYTF
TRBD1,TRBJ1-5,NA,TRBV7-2,TGTGCCAGCAGTCCAGGACAGGGGGCGAGCAATCAGCCCCAGCATTTT,CASSPGQGASNQPQHF
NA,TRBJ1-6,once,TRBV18,TGTGCCAGCTCACGTTTAATCTCAGGGGACCTCTATAATTCACCCCTCCACTTT,CASSRLISGDLYNSPLHF
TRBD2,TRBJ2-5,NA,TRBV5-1,TGCGCCAGCAGCTTGGTAGCGGGGCGACAAGAGACCCAGTACTTC,CASSLVAGRQETQYF
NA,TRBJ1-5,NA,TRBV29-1,TGCAGCGTTGGGGGGTACAATCAGCCCCAGCATTTT,CSVGGYNQPQHF
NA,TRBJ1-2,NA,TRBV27,TGTGCCAGCAGTTTCCTGGACCCCAGGGGCTATGGCTACACCTTC,CASSFLDPRGYGYTF
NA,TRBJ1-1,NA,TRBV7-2,TGTGCCAGCAGCTTAGGGCAGTCCCTCATGAACACTGAAGCTTTCTTT,CASSLGQSLMNTEAFF
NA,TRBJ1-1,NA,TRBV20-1,TGCAGTGCCCGGACAGAGTCTTTCTTT,CSARTESFF
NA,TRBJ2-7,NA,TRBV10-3,TGTGCCATCAGTGGGCAGGCATCCTACGAGCAGTACTTC,CAISGQASYEQYF
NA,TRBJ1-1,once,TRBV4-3,TGCGCCAGCAGCCAAGACAGGGCGGACACTGAAGCTTTCTTT,CASSQDRADTEAFF
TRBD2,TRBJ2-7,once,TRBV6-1,TGTGCCAGCAGTGAAAACTGGGGGGGTTACGAGCAGTACTTC,CASSENWGGYEQYF
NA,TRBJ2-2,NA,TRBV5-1,TGCGCCAGCAGCACTCTCAACACCGGGGAGCTGTTTTTT,CASSTLNTGELFF
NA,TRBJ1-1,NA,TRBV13,TGTGCCAGCAGCTCAGGGTGGAACACTGAAGCTTTCTTT,CASSSGWNTEAFF
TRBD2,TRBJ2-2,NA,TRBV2,TGTGCCAGCAGAAGACTAGCCTCCGGGGAGCTGTTTTTT,CASRRLASGELFF
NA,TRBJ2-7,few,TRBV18,TGTGCCAGCTCACCAGAAGTCGGGGGGCGAACCGAGCAGTACTTC,CASSPEVGGRTEQYF